A selection of T cell receptor beta chains follows, all from one sample in a study of siplizumab effects on memory and regulatory T cells. The assay was immunoSEQ multiplex PCR, and TCRdb's table has in-frame clones only and misses some. The sample has about 69,000 clones, around 90% seen once; the top ten hold about 1.7%. Sequences were obtained from Tregs sorted from blood. The receptor source for this set is a human donor in good health. Both conserved end residues are trimmed from each CDR3. The D gene is left open where the match is weak.

d_call j_call v_call cdr3_aa
NA TRBJ1-2 TRBV4-2 ASSQAGVYGYT
NA TRBJ1-6 TRBV18 ASSPYPTEVNSPLH
TRBD2 TRBJ2-4 TRBV15 ATSNAGRAAKNIQY
NA TRBJ2-3 TRBV27 ASSFPTGTQY
NA TRBJ2-7 TRBV18 ASSPTSTYEQY
NA TRBJ1-1 TRBV6-6 ASRPPGEDEAF
TRBD1 TRBJ1-5 TRBV7-6 ASSLAGGSNQPQH
NA TRBJ1-5 TRBV15 ATSRDWVSNQPQH
NA TRBJ2-1 TRBV7-9 ASSPTGFFPPNSYNEQF
NA TRBJ2-2 TRBV19 ASSTSGVHEELF
NA TRBJ1-5 TRBV6-5 ASSLDRSNQPQH
NA TRBJ2-3 TRBV21-1 ASSFFSLDTQY
NA TRBJ1-2 TRBV7-6 ASSLARGRDYGYT
TRBD1 TRBJ2-1 TRBV19 ASSIAKGQGMNEQF